This entry lists 24 T cell receptor beta chains sequenced from one sample in a study of beta chain features in type 1 diabetes. Every bit of the isolated RNA underwent reverse transcription, so sequencing read expressed TCRB transcripts. Clones were sequenced by immunoSEQ multiplex PCR, and TCRdb holds only the in-frame ones, with some missing. The sample has around 280,000 clones, 7.5% to 9.5% seen once. Material for sequencing was central memory CD4+ T cells from blood. These receptors were obtained from a woman aged 18-29 years in good health.

This clone was counted only a few times. This chain joins TRBV27 and TRBJ2-5; 8 bases match TRBD1. V lost 2 bases and J lost 3; bases outside the gene matches: 2. CDR1 MNHEY and CDR2 SMNVEV come from the germline V gene (reference sequence). The CDR3 runs to 14 residues. The CDR3 loop is CASSLQGAKETQYF. The CDR3 nucleotides are TGTGCCAGCAGTTTACAGGGGGCGAAAGAGACCCAGTACTTC.

The chain recombines TRBV11-2 with TRBJ2-7; TRBD1 is a possible D gene (6 bases). V dropped 0 bases and J dropped 3 bases, with 9 bases sitting between them. The CDR3 extends over 14 amino acids. The V gene's germline CDR1 is SGHAT and CDR2 FQNNGV. CDR3 in DNA: TGTGCCAGCAGCTTAGACACAGGGTTCTACGAGCAGTACTTC. Amino acids: CASSLDTGFYEQYF.

This clone has more than one count but fewer than ten. This chain links TRBV2 with TRBJ2-2; D gene unclear. Per the germline V gene, CDR1 is SNHLY and CDR2 is FYNNEI. Trimming removed 4 bases at V and 5 bases at J, with 11 bases between. The CDR3 length is 14 residues. CDR3 loop: CASSVSAFTGELFF. DNA of the CDR3: TGTGCCAGCAGTGTTTCCGCATTTACCGGGGAGCTGTTTTTT.

The chain is built from TRBV19 and TRBJ2-5; no firm D call. The CDR3 has 12 residues. Germline CDR1 and CDR2: LNHDA and SQIVND (reference sequence). The V and J ends lost 5 bases and 1 base respectively, with 5 bases between them. CDR3 region: CASSRFQETQYF. The DNA of the CDR3 is TGTGCCAGTAGTCGATTCCAAGAGACCCAGTACTTC.

This clone was detected a few times. The rearrangement links TRBV5-4 to TRBJ1-2, with a tentative D call TRBD1 (6 bases). Germline CDR1 SGHNT, CDR2 YYREEE (reference sequence). This CDR3 region has 17 residues. The V end lost 4 bases, the J end lost 6 bases, and 25 bases lay between the germline ends. CDR3 nucleotide sequence: TGTGCCAGCAGCGACGTCAGGGGACATTACCCCCTTGATGGCTACACCTTC. Its translation: CASSDVRGHYPLDGYTF. Full variable domain (outside the CDR3, taken from reference TRBV5-4 and TRBJ1-2): ETGVTQSPTHLIKTRGQQVTLRCSSQSGHNTVSWYQQALGQGPQFIFQYYREEENGRGNFPPRFSGLQFPNYSSELNVNALELDDSALYLCASSDVRGHYPLDGYTFGSGTRLTVV.

This clone was detected only a few times. This may stem from a read error, because a much larger clone lies one nucleotide away. Other DNA variants within this sample encode the same CDR3. The J gene is TRBJ1-4, the V gene TRBV7-2; tentative D call: TRBD1 (5 bases). The CDR3 sequence is 12 residues long. V lost 5 bases to trimming and J lost 8 bases, with 9 bases between them. Germline V lookup: CDR1 SGHTA, CDR2 FQGNSA. The CDR3 region has the DNA TGTGCCAGCAGCCCTCAGGGCGAAAAACTGTTTTTT. It codes for CASSPQGEKLFF.

This clone was counted between two and nine times. V is TRBV7-2 and J is TRBJ1-6; unclear D gene. With 1 base removed from V and 7 bases from J, the gap between germline ends came to 14 bases. The CDR3 covers 16 residues. CDR1 SGHTA and CDR2 FQGNSA come from the germline V gene. The CDR3 is CASSLDGGLRNSPLHF. The CDR3 coding sequence is TGTGCCAGCAGCTTAGACGGAGGATTGAGGAATTCACCCCTCCACTTT.

This clone was seen only a few times. This chain uses TRBV2 with TRBJ2-7; tentative D call: TRBD2 (6 bases). Trimming removed 8 bases at V and 2 bases at J, with 10 bases between. Germline-derived CDR1 and CDR2 are SNHLY and FYNNEI. This CDR3 comprises 12 residues. The CDR3 here is CASGRDPYEQYV. CDR3 coding DNA: TGTGCCAGCGGGCGGGACCCCTACGAGCAGTACGTC.

The table lists this clone with a few counts. The rearrangement uses TRBV18 and TRBJ2-1, with 7 nucleotides matching TRBD1. Per germline, CDR1 KGHSH and CDR2 LQKENI. The CDR3 contains 15 residues. J lost 0 bases, V lost 3 bases, and 2 bases had no gene match. The CDR3 nucleotides read TGTGCCAGCTCACCGGGGACAGTCTCCTACAATGAGCAGTTCTTC. This encodes CASSPGTVSYNEQFF.

This clone was detected only a few times. V gene TRBV2 combines with J gene TRBJ1-6, with a weak D call TRBD1 (5 bases). CDR3 length equals 16 residues. V was trimmed by 2 bases and J by 10 bases, leaving 18 bases between them. Germline CDR1 and CDR2: SNHLY and FYNNEI. CDR3 sequence reads: CASSEKAYRSASPLHF. Here the CDR3 DNA reads TGTGCCAGCAGTGAAAAAGCCTACAGGTCTGCGTCACCCCTCCACTTT.

The chain carries TRBV7-9 and TRBJ1-5; the match to TRBD1 covers 8 bases. Germline V gene sequence: CDR1 SEHNR, CDR2 FQNEAQ (reference sequence). The V and J ends lost 3 bases and 0 bases, in that order; junction bases with no gene match: 1. The CDR3 sequence is 15 residues long. CDR3 bases: TGTGCCAGCAGCTTGGGACAGGTTAGCAATCAGCCCCAGCATTTT. This gives the protein CASSLGQVSNQPQHF.

The table lists this clone with a few counts. The chain uses TRBV2 and TRBJ2-7, with 7 bases that match TRBD1. Germline lookup yields CDR1 SNHLY and CDR2 FYNNEI. This CDR3 has 14 amino acids. Germline trimming cut 6 bases from V and 2 bases from J; bases unmatched to any gene: 7. The CDR3 DNA reads as TGTGCCAGCAGGGGGGACAGCCCGGCCTACGAGCAGTACTTC. Translated, it gives CASRGDSPAYEQYF.

The V gene is TRBV4-3, the J gene TRBJ1-2; D is ambiguous. This CDR3 has 16 residues. Germline CDR1 is LGHNA and CDR2 is YSLEER. The V end lost 4 bases, the J end lost 7 bases, and 22 bases lay between the germline ends. CDR3 in DNA: TGCGCCAGCAGCCGAGATCAAGTTCCCAGCTTGGGTGGCTACACCTTC. It specifies CASSRDQVPSLGGYTF.

This clone was counted between two and nine times. V is TRBV6-6 and J is TRBJ2-6, with D hard to call. Germline loops: CDR1 MNHNY, CDR2 SVGAGI (reference sequence). This CDR3 spans 15 amino acids. The V end was cut by 6 bases, the J end by 0 bases, with 9 bases between. The CDR3 DNA is TGTGCCAGCAGCCCAATTTCCTCTGGGGCCAACGTCCTGACTTTC. It specifies CASSPISSGANVLTF.

This clone was seen a handful of times. The CDR3 spells CASSLDWSTDTQYF. CDR3 DNA: TGTGCCAGCAGCTTGGACTGGTCCACAGATACGCAGTATTTT. The genes are TRBV7-3 and TRBJ2-3; tentatively, D is TRBD2 (5 bases). This CDR3 has 14 amino acids. Trimming pared 3 bases from V and 2 bases from J, leaving 9 bases between. The germline V gene has CDR1 SGHTA and CDR2 FQGTGA.

Concerning this clone: It may be a read error: a sequence one base away is much more abundant. The genes are TRBV7-9 and TRBJ2-1, with a tentative D call TRBD1 (5 bases). The germline V gene has CDR1 SEHNR and CDR2 FQNEAQ (reference sequence). The CDR3 covers 11 residues. V shed 2 bases and J shed 9 bases, with 5 bases lying between them. CDR3 protein: CASSLRGEQFF. The CDR3 DNA sequence: TGTGCCAGCAGCTTAAGGGGTGAGCAGTTCTTC.

J is TRBJ1-2 and V is TRBV6-5, with a tentative D call TRBD1 (6 bases). Trimming stripped 2 bases from V and 4 bases from J, with 17 bases between. Germline V gene sequence: CDR1 MNHEY, CDR2 SVGAGI. This CDR3 comprises 16 residues. CDR3 protein: CASSYGHGQSFYGYTF. In nucleotides, the CDR3 is TGTGCCAGCAGTTACGGACACGGACAGTCCTTCTATGGCTACACCTTC.

The genes are TRBV28 and TRBJ1-6; TRBD1 agrees at 7 bases. The CDR3 sequence is 16 residues long. Trimming removed 3 bases from V and 5 bases from J; junction bases left unmatched: 7. Germline V gene sequence: CDR1 MDHEN, CDR2 SYDVKM. CDR3 bases: TGTGCCAGCAGTTTGTGGGCCAGGGGGGATAATTCACCCCTCCACTTT. The encoded protein is CASSLWARGDNSPLHF.

The table lists this clone with a few counts. The chain combines TRBV4-3 with TRBJ1-2; D gene unclear. Germline CDR1 is LGHNA and CDR2 is YSLEER. This CDR3 spans 15 amino acids. Trimming took 4 bases from V and 1 from J, leaving 13 bases between them. The DNA for the CDR3 is TGCGCCAGCAGCCTGAACGACTACGGTAACTATGGCTACACCTTC. This codes for CASSLNDYGNYGYTF.

The chain combines TRBV5-1 with TRBJ1-4; a possible D gene is TRBD1 (5 bases). Germline-derived CDR1 and CDR2 are SGHRS and YFSETQ. V lost 2 bases and J 8 bases, leaving 13 bases between the germline ends. CDR3 length: 14 residues. CDR3 sequence reads: CASSFGRGGEKLFF. The DNA for the CDR3 is TGCGCCAGCAGCTTTGGGAGGGGAGGAGAAAAACTGTTTTTT.

The rearrangement uses TRBV7-9 and TRBJ2-1, with D uncertain. Trimming took off 2 bases at V and 9 bases at J, with 11 bases between the two ends. Germline lookup yields CDR1 SEHNR and CDR2 FQNEAQ (reference sequence). The length of the CDR3 is 13 residues. In DNA form, the CDR3 reads TGTGCCAGCAGCTTAATAATGATTGGTGAGCAGTTCTTC. Its protein is CASSLIMIGEQFF.

This clone was picked up a small number of times. This chain's CDR3 is CASSNQGQGTEAFF. As DNA, the CDR3 is TGTGCCAGCAGTAATCAGGGGCAAGGCACTGAAGCTTTCTTT. This rearrangement joins TRBV2 to TRBJ1-1, with a tentative D call TRBD1 (6 bases). CDR3 length equals 14 residues. Germline CDR1 SNHLY, CDR2 FYNNEI. The V end lost 5 bases, the J end lost 4 bases, and 14 bases lay between the germline ends.

The CDR3: CASSPLRGGQKDTQYF. The CDR3 region has the DNA TGCGCCAGCAGCCCATTGCGGGGGGGCCAGAAAGATACGCAGTATTTT. V usage is TRBV4-1 and J usage is TRBJ2-3; 9 bases fit TRBD2. The CDR3 consists of 16 residues. The ends lost 4 bases at V and 5 bases at J; junction bases unmatched: 10. Germline assignment: CDR1 MGHRA and CDR2 YSYEKL.

The chain joins TRBV7-9 to TRBJ2-3; D call uncertain. V lost 2 bases and J lost 0, with 6 bases in between. Germline V gene data show CDR1 as SEHNR and CDR2 as FQNEAQ (reference sequence). The length of the CDR3 is 14 residues. The CDR3 DNA reads TGTGCCAGCAGCTTATGGGATAGCACAGATACGCAGTATTTT. Residues: CASSLWDSTDTQYF.